This T cell receptor beta chain was identified during a study of identical twins. Each CDR3 protein is one row after TCRdb ran MiXCR on the 5' RACE reads. The top ten clones hold roughly 0.56% of a sample with 350,000 to 600,000 distinct CDR3 sequences, 13% to 15% of them seen once. This CDR3 region has 14 residues. Deletions cut 1 base from V and 9 bases from J, with 13 bases between. Germline assignment: CDR1 LGHDT and CDR2 YNNKEL (reference sequence). On this clonotype: Its antigen is unknown.

Study-wide results and limits: Cord blood beta clonotypes present at high abundance carried fewer insertions; no such pattern appeared in memory repertoires.

These data are also associated with another study on yellow fever vaccine responses in identical twins.

The V and J genes are TRBV3-1 and TRBJ2-1; D is perhaps TRBD1 (6 bases). This clonotype was sampled from a woman between 18 and 29 years old in good health. Specimen: CD4+ T cells sorted from blood. This chain's CDR3 is CASSQGQGKGEQFF. In nucleotides, the CDR3 is TGTGCCAGCAGCCAAGGGCAGGGGAAAGGTGAGCAGTTCTTC.